Listed below are T cell receptor beta chains from one sample, sequenced in a study of early T cells in non-severe SARS-CoV-2 infection. MiXCR, run by TCRdb on the 5' RACE reads, gives a single entry per CDR3 protein. The sample records tens of thousands of distinct CDR3 sequences, approximately 14% being singletons. Sequencing input: whole blood. The receptors originated from an adult who was a healthcare worker with PCR-confirmed SARS-CoV-2 infection or an uninfected control (not recorded which). The CDR3 runs from the conserved cysteine through the conserved F or W. Fields, in order: V gene, clone size, D gene, CDR3 length, J gene, CDR3 DNA, CDR3 protein. The D gene is left open where the match is weak. Size values are once, few and many counts, or a class for expanded clones, and some rows have none.

v_gene: TRBV29-1; abundance: .; d_gene: TRBD1; len: 15; j_gene: TRBJ2-3; CDR3nt: TGCAGCGTTGAAGAGAAGGCACAGGGGTCAGATACGCAGTATTTT; CDR3aa: CSVEEKAQGSDTQYF
v_gene: TRBV7-9; abundance: .; d_gene: .; len: 16; j_gene: TRBJ1-5; CDR3nt: TGTGCCAGCAGCTTGGGAAGGGGATATAGCAATCAGCCCCAGCATTTT; CDR3aa: CASSLGRGYSNQPQHF
v_gene: TRBV7-6; abundance: few; d_gene: .; len: 15; j_gene: TRBJ2-1; CDR3nt: TGTGCCAGCAGCTTAGAAAACAGGGCCTACAATGAGCAGTTCTTC; CDR3aa: CASSLENRAYNEQFF
v_gene: TRBV21-1; abundance: few; d_gene: .; len: 12; j_gene: TRBJ2-3; CDR3nt: TGTGCCAGCGGATCCCCGGCAGATACGCAGTATTTT; CDR3aa: CASGSPADTQYF
v_gene: TRBV29-1; abundance: few; d_gene: .; len: 12; j_gene: TRBJ2-1; CDR3nt: TGCAGCGTTGAATGGGTAAAGTGGGAGCAGTTCTTC; CDR3aa: CSVEWVKWEQFF
v_gene: TRBV6-6; abundance: few; d_gene: .; len: 15; j_gene: TRBJ1-5; CDR3nt: TGTGCCAGCAATCTACAGGGTTATAGCAATCAGCCCCAGCATTTT; CDR3aa: CASNLQGYSNQPQHF
v_gene: TRBV29-1; abundance: .; d_gene: .; len: 11; j_gene: TRBJ2-1; CDR3nt: TGCAGCGTTGAAAGTTACAATGAGCAGTTCTTC; CDR3aa: CSVESYNEQFF
v_gene: TRBV23-1; abundance: .; d_gene: .; len: 13; j_gene: TRBJ1-2; CDR3nt: TGCGCCAGCGGGTTCAACAGAAACTATGGCTACACCTTC; CDR3aa: CASGFNRNYGYTF
v_gene: TRBV12-3/TRBV12-4; abundance: few; d_gene: TRBD1; len: 16; j_gene: TRBJ1-2; CDR3nt: TGTGCCAGCAGTTTGGGGACAGGGGGCCAAGACTATGGCTACACCTTC; CDR3aa: CASSLGTGGQDYGYTF
v_gene: TRBV7-9; abundance: .; d_gene: TRBD1; len: 13; j_gene: TRBJ1-2; CDR3nt: TGTGCCAGCAGCCGGGGACAGCATTATGGCTACACCTTC; CDR3aa: CASSRGQHYGYTF
v_gene: TRBV20-1; abundance: many; d_gene: .; len: 12; j_gene: TRBJ2-5; CDR3nt: TGCAGTGGGCTACTTCAGCAAGAGACCCAGTACTTC; CDR3aa: CSGLLQQETQYF
v_gene: TRBV6-5; abundance: few; d_gene: .; len: 14; j_gene: TRBJ1-1; CDR3nt: TGTGCCAGCAGTTACGGGACGGTGAACACTGAAGCTTTCTTT; CDR3aa: CASSYGTVNTEAFF
v_gene: TRBV7-9; abundance: few; d_gene: .; len: 15; j_gene: TRBJ1-4; CDR3nt: TGTGCCAGCAGCTTAGGCGCTGCAACTAATGAAAAACTGTTTTTT; CDR3aa: CASSLGAATNEKLFF
v_gene: TRBV28; abundance: .; d_gene: .; len: 16; j_gene: TRBJ2-3; CDR3nt: TGTGCCAGCACCCTGCCGACTAGTTTGGGCACAGATACGCAGTATTTT; CDR3aa: CASTLPTSLGTDTQYF
v_gene: TRBV28; abundance: .; d_gene: TRBD1; len: 14; j_gene: TRBJ2-7; CDR3nt: TGTGCCAGCAGTACCCGGGACAGGGGTAACGAGCAGTACTTC; CDR3aa: CASSTRDRGNEQYF
v_gene: TRBV29-1; abundance: few; d_gene: .; len: 12; j_gene: TRBJ2-1; CDR3nt: TGCAGCGTCCCCCTCACAGGCTATGAGCAGTTCTTC; CDR3aa: CSVPLTGYEQFF
v_gene: TRBV3-1; abundance: .; d_gene: .; len: 14; j_gene: TRBJ1-5; CDR3nt: TGTGCCAGCAGCCAGTACTCAACTTATCAGCCCCAGCATTTT; CDR3aa: CASSQYSTYQPQHF
v_gene: TRBV5-1; abundance: few; d_gene: TRBD1; len: 16; j_gene: TRBJ1-1; CDR3nt: TGCGCCAGCAGCCCACCCGTACAGGGGGTGTACACTGAAGCTTTCTTT; CDR3aa: CASSPPVQGVYTEAFF
v_gene: TRBV10-1; abundance: .; d_gene: .; len: 12; j_gene: TRBJ2-3; CDR3nt: TGCGCCAGCAGTGAGCCGCAGGGTACGCAGTATTTT; CDR3aa: CASSEPQGTQYF
v_gene: TRBV7-2; abundance: few; d_gene: TRBD2; len: 15; j_gene: TRBJ2-5; CDR3nt: TGTGCCAGCAGCCCAGCTAGCGGGGGCCAAGAGACCCAGTACTTC; CDR3aa: CASSPASGGQETQYF
v_gene: TRBV7-8; abundance: .; d_gene: .; len: 17; j_gene: TRBJ2-1; CDR3nt: TGTGCCAGCAGCCTTATTCCCTTCGCGCCGAATGGCTATGAGCAGTTCTTC; CDR3aa: CASSLIPFAPNGYEQFF
v_gene: TRBV7-8; abundance: .; d_gene: TRBD1; len: 13; j_gene: TRBJ1-5; CDR3nt: TGTGCCAGCAGCTTGACAGGGTCCCAGCCCCAGCATTTT; CDR3aa: CASSLTGSQPQHF
v_gene: TRBV4-1; abundance: many; d_gene: .; len: 18; j_gene: TRBJ2-3; CDR3nt: TGCGCCAGCAGCCAAGCGGTTGACAGTGGCGGGAAGACAGATACGCAGTATTTT; CDR3aa: CASSQAVDSGGKTDTQYF
v_gene: TRBV4-1; abundance: few; d_gene: .; len: 13; j_gene: TRBJ2-1; CDR3nt: TGCGCCAGCAGCCTTCACCAGGGAGGCGAGCAGTTCTTC; CDR3aa: CASSLHQGGEQFF
v_gene: TRBV19; abundance: .; d_gene: .; len: 14; j_gene: TRBJ2-1; CDR3nt: TGTGCCAGTAGTATAGGCAGTAGCGTCAATGAGCAGTTCTTC; CDR3aa: CASSIGSSVNEQFF
v_gene: TRBV11-2; abundance: few; d_gene: TRBD1; len: 15; j_gene: TRBJ2-7; CDR3nt: TGTGCCAGCACCCTCAGACGGGACAGTGTAAACGAGCAGTACTTC; CDR3aa: CASTLRRDSVNEQYF
v_gene: TRBV6-1; abundance: .; d_gene: .; len: 14; j_gene: TRBJ2-3; CDR3nt: TGTGCCAGCAGTGCCGGGGTTAGCACAGATACGCAGTATTTT; CDR3aa: CASSAGVSTDTQYF
v_gene: TRBV11-1; abundance: .; d_gene: .; len: 13; j_gene: TRBJ2-2; CDR3nt: TGTGCCAGCAGCCCAGGGGACACCGGGGAGCTGTTTTTT; CDR3aa: CASSPGDTGELFF
v_gene: TRBV6-1; abundance: .; d_gene: TRBD1; len: 15; j_gene: TRBJ1-5; CDR3nt: TGTGCCAGCACAATGACAGGGGGAGGCAATCAGCCCCAGCATTTT; CDR3aa: CASTMTGGGNQPQHF
v_gene: TRBV29-1; abundance: many; d_gene: TRBD1; len: 14; j_gene: TRBJ2-7; CDR3nt: TGCAGCGTCTCCTCAGGGACAGGGGGAAACGAGCAGTACTTC; CDR3aa: CSVSSGTGGNEQYF
v_gene: TRBV28; abundance: .; d_gene: .; len: 11; j_gene: TRBJ1-1; CDR3nt: TGTGCCACCAGACATGCCACTGAAGCTTTCTTT; CDR3aa: CATRHATEAFF
v_gene: TRBV29-1; abundance: many; d_gene: .; len: 15; j_gene: TRBJ2-7; CDR3nt: TGCAGCGCCTTGAAGTTAACCTACCTGACCTACGAGCAGTACTTC; CDR3aa: CSALKLTYLTYEQYF
v_gene: TRBV7-2; abundance: few; d_gene: .; len: 12; j_gene: TRBJ1-2; CDR3nt: TGTGCCAGCAGCCCACCGGGACATAGCTACACCTTC; CDR3aa: CASSPPGHSYTF
v_gene: TRBV29-1; abundance: few; d_gene: .; len: 13; j_gene: TRBJ1-1; CDR3nt: TGCAGCGTTGCTGGACAGCTGAACACTGAAGTTTTCTTT; CDR3aa: CSVAGQLNTEVFF
v_gene: TRBV5-6; abundance: few; d_gene: TRBD1; len: 14; j_gene: TRBJ1-1; CDR3nt: TGTGCCAGCAGCTGGACAGGGGGGAACACTGAAGCTTTCTTT; CDR3aa: CASSWTGGNTEAFF
v_gene: TRBV18; abundance: few; d_gene: .; len: 14; j_gene: TRBJ1-1; CDR3nt: TGTGCCAGCTCACTCCAGGGTTGGAGAACTGAAGCTTTCTTT; CDR3aa: CASSLQGWRTEAFF
v_gene: TRBV5-4; abundance: .; d_gene: .; len: 15; j_gene: TRBJ1-5; CDR3nt: TGTGCCAGCAGCTTGGGCGTCTCCGAAGGCCAGCCCCAGCATTTT; CDR3aa: CASSLGVSEGQPQHF
v_gene: TRBV9; abundance: many; d_gene: TRBD2; len: 18; j_gene: TRBJ2-1; CDR3nt: TGTGCCAGCAGCGTAGGAGGCATAGCGGGGGTTTCCTACAATGAGCAGTTCTTC; CDR3aa: CASSVGGIAGVSYNEQFF
v_gene: TRBV28; abundance: .; d_gene: TRBD1; len: 13; j_gene: TRBJ2-7; CDR3nt: TGTGCCAGCCGGGAGGACAGGGGCAACGAGCAGTACTTC; CDR3aa: CASREDRGNEQYF
v_gene: TRBV24-1; abundance: .; d_gene: TRBD2; len: 17; j_gene: TRBJ2-3; CDR3nt: TGTGCCACCAGTGATTTTGGCGGACTAGCGGGAGCAGATACGCAGTATTTT; CDR3aa: CATSDFGGLAGADTQYF
v_gene: TRBV10-3; abundance: .; d_gene: TRBD1; len: 18; j_gene: TRBJ1-5; CDR3nt: TGTGCCATCAGTGAGATACAGACAGGGGACAATAGCAATCAGCCCCAGCATTTT; CDR3aa: CAISEIQTGDNSNQPQHF
v_gene: TRBV6-2/TRBV6-3; abundance: few; d_gene: TRBD1; len: 15; j_gene: TRBJ2-7; CDR3nt: TGTGCCAGCAGGATATCCGGGACAGGCTCCTACGAGCAGTACTTC; CDR3aa: CASRISGTGSYEQYF
v_gene: TRBV12-3/TRBV12-4; abundance: .; d_gene: TRBD2; len: 13; j_gene: TRBJ2-7; CDR3nt: TGTGCCAGCAGTTCCGCGGGGGAATACGAGCAGTACTTC; CDR3aa: CASSSAGEYEQYF
v_gene: TRBV7-6; abundance: few; d_gene: .; len: 14; j_gene: TRBJ2-6; CDR3nt: TGTGCCAGCAGCTTAAGCTCTGGGGCCAACGTCCTGACTTTC; CDR3aa: CASSLSSGANVLTF
v_gene: TRBV27; abundance: .; d_gene: TRBD2; len: 15; j_gene: TRBJ2-3; CDR3nt: TGTGCCAGCAGTCGACTAGCGGGGGGGCCAGATACGCAGTATTTT; CDR3aa: CASSRLAGGPDTQYF
v_gene: TRBV5-1; abundance: .; d_gene: TRBD1; len: 15; j_gene: TRBJ1-1; CDR3nt: TGCGCCAGCAGCTTGGGACAGGGTATGGACACTGAAGCTTTCTTT; CDR3aa: CASSLGQGMDTEAFF
v_gene: TRBV9; abundance: few; d_gene: .; len: 12; j_gene: TRBJ1-2; CDR3nt: TGTGCCAGCAGCGCCCTTAACTATGGCTACACCTTC; CDR3aa: CASSALNYGYTF
v_gene: TRBV7-9; abundance: many; d_gene: .; len: 14; j_gene: TRBJ1-1; CDR3nt: TGTGCCAGCAGCTTACCCCCGGGGAGCACTGAAGCTTTCTTT; CDR3aa: CASSLPPGSTEAFF
v_gene: TRBV7-6; abundance: many; d_gene: .; len: 13; j_gene: TRBJ1-2; CDR3nt: TGTGCCAGCAGCTCTACGGGCAGCATGAGCTACACCTTT; CDR3aa: CASSSTGSMSYTF
v_gene: TRBV5-1; abundance: .; d_gene: .; len: 14; j_gene: TRBJ2-1; CDR3nt: TGCGCCAGCAGCTTAAACCAGGGAGACAATGAGCAGTTCTTC; CDR3aa: CASSLNQGDNEQFF
v_gene: TRBV5-1; abundance: .; d_gene: TRBD2; len: 14; j_gene: TRBJ2-7; CDR3nt: TGCGCCAGCAGCTATGGGGAGGGCCCCTACGAGCAGTACTTC; CDR3aa: CASSYGEGPYEQYF
v_gene: TRBV7-9; abundance: .; d_gene: TRBD1; len: 14; j_gene: TRBJ2-1; CDR3nt: TGTGCCAGCAGCTTAGGACAGGGCGAGGTTGAGCAGTTCTTC; CDR3aa: CASSLGQGEVEQFF
v_gene: TRBV6-2/TRBV6-3; abundance: .; d_gene: TRBD1; len: 14; j_gene: TRBJ1-2; CDR3nt: TGTGCCACCACCCGGACAGGGAGTTTCTATGGCTACACCTTC; CDR3aa: CATTRTGSFYGYTF
v_gene: TRBV6-2/TRBV6-3; abundance: .; d_gene: .; len: 14; j_gene: TRBJ1-2; CDR3nt: TGTGCCAGCACCCTCCCCAGGGGAACCTATGGCTACACCTTC; CDR3aa: CASTLPRGTYGYTF
v_gene: TRBV3-1; abundance: many; d_gene: .; len: 15; j_gene: TRBJ1-5; CDR3nt: TGTGCCAGCAGCCAAGATCTTGGCAGCAATCAGCCCCAGCATTTT; CDR3aa: CASSQDLGSNQPQHF